A selection of T cell receptor beta chains follows, all from one sample in a study of metastatic and nonmetastatic thyroid tumors. TCRdb re-called the PCR reads via MiXCR. The data hold some 10,000 clones, with approximately 11% observed a single time. The sequencing input was tumor tissue. The receptors here all came from a female donor with papillary thyroid cancer or a benign thyroid nodule (not recorded which). Some clones in this sample may be carry-over from other donors' samples. Each CDR3 is given without its conserved first and last residue. The D gene is left open where the match is weak. Rows may omit the clone size; those that give it use once, few, many or a size class.

J,V,D,size,CDR3
TRBJ2-5,TRBV28,-,-,ASSAIVGIGETQY
TRBJ1-2,TRBV12-3/TRBV12-4,-,few,ASSLSYTNYGYT
TRBJ2-1,TRBV15,TRBD2,many,ATSREVAGAPNEQF
TRBJ1-6,TRBV9,-,many,ASSAYGQTNSPLH
TRBJ1-1,TRBV20-1,TRBD1,-,NATPTGMNTEAL
TRBJ1-4,TRBV24-1,-,many,ATSDAIGGNEKLF
TRBJ2-1,TRBV19,TRBD2,medium-sized,ASMPGGLRGGPGF
TRBJ1-2,TRBV5-1,TRBD1,-,ASRIAGGANYGYT
TRBJ2-4,TRBV19,-,many,AIDIAKNIQY
TRBJ2-2,TRBV6-2/TRBV6-3,-,-,ASSWVIDGPVELF
TRBJ1-5,TRBV6-4,TRBD1,few,ASSDPGTGCSSNQPQH
TRBJ1-2,TRBV27,TRBD1,medium-sized,ASSSQGGNYYGYT
TRBJ1-4,TRBV4-1,TRBD1,many,ASSQDGLGQREKLF
TRBJ2-2,TRBV28,-,medium-sized,ASSLLTGELF
TRBJ2-1,TRBV5-4,TRBD2,-,ASSWVGGSGAVTYNEQF
TRBJ2-5,TRBV2,TRBD1,medium-sized,ASSEDRVAETQY
TRBJ1-1,TRBV12-3/TRBV12-4,-,few,ASSLGLTEAF
TRBJ1-1,TRBV28,-,-,ASSLRGPRDTEAF
TRBJ2-5,TRBV28,-,medium-sized,ASSLNPGWGYQETQY
TRBJ2-5,TRBV9,TRBD2,-,ASSVAGTRETQY
TRBJ1-2,TRBV16,-,many,ASSQSTSKAGYGYT
TRBJ2-7,TRBV12-3/TRBV12-4,TRBD2,medium-sized,ASSLTSGSYEQY
TRBJ1-2,TRBV28,-,medium-sized,ASNRRDGYT
TRBJ2-3,TRBV28,TRBD2,-,ASSYRGTSGRDGRDTQY
TRBJ2-1,TRBV18,TRBD2,-,ASSPRQAGATNEQF
TRBJ1-4,TRBV9,-,many,ASSEGGPRNNEKLF
TRBJ2-3,TRBV15,-,few,ATSTNLRGDTQY
TRBJ1-4,TRBV27,-,-,ASSLTPQGHDEKLF
TRBJ2-5,TRBV4-2,-,few,ASSQEVGVETQY
TRBJ2-7,TRBV28,TRBD2,medium-sized,ASSPGLAGGYEQY
TRBJ2-6,TRBV2,-,many,ASSERLLSGLGGANVLT
TRBJ2-3,TRBV11-2,-,many,ASSVGGGGGPDTQY
TRBJ2-5,TRBV2,TRBD1,medium-sized,ASSEGQGAGETQY
TRBJ2-1,TRBV6-1,-,medium-sized,ASSTPRGAF
TRBJ1-5,TRBV7-2,-,many,ASSRMGNNQPQH